The following is a T cell receptor beta chain sequence with its context. Its antigen is not known. V gave up 11 bases and J gave up 6 bases, with 16 bases separating them. Looked up from germline, CDR1 is ENHRY and CDR2 is SYGVKD. The CDR3 length is 13 residues. Around 30,000 T cell genomes, or roughly 180 ng DNA, went into the sorted-subset replicate PCRs. Per the original methods: Sequence data from immunoSEQ were junction-only and lacked quality scores; consequently, filtering differed. Here immunoSEQ multiplex PCR was the method, and the copy in TCRdb shows in-frame clones only, minus some. V and J calls and clone size come straight from that table; D and trimming were deduced from the DNA. In the table there are about 2.4 million clones, around nine tenths of which are singletons. The data are from a study of shared clonotypes between healthy human individuals. Points from the study as a whole: Of the naive CD4 clonotypes, roughly 5% were shared across a handful of donors. Generally, naive subsets (rather than memory subsets) showed larger estimated richness.

Material for sequencing was naive CD4+ T cells sorted from blood. Subset indicated: CD45RA+ positively selected. This chain connects TRBV10-3 to TRBJ2-2, with D unclear. The TCR comes from a man between 18 and 35 years old in good health. CDR3 region: CASSKTLAGELFF. CDR3 nucleotide sequence: TGTGCCTCCTCGAAGACTCTTGCCGGGGAGCTGTTTTTT.